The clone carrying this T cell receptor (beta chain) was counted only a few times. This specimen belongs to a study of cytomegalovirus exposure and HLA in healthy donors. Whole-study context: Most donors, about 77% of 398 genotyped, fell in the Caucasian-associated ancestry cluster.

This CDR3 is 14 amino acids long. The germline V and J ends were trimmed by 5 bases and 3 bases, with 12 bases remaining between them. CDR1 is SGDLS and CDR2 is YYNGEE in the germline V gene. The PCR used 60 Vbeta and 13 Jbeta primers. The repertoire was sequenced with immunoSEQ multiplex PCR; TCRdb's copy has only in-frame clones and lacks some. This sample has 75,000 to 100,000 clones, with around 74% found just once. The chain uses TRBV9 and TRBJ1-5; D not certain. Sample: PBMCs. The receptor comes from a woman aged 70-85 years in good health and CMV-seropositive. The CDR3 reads CASSPYLDNQPQHF. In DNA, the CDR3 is TGTGCCAGCAGTCCGTACTTAGACAATCAGCCCCAGCATTTT.